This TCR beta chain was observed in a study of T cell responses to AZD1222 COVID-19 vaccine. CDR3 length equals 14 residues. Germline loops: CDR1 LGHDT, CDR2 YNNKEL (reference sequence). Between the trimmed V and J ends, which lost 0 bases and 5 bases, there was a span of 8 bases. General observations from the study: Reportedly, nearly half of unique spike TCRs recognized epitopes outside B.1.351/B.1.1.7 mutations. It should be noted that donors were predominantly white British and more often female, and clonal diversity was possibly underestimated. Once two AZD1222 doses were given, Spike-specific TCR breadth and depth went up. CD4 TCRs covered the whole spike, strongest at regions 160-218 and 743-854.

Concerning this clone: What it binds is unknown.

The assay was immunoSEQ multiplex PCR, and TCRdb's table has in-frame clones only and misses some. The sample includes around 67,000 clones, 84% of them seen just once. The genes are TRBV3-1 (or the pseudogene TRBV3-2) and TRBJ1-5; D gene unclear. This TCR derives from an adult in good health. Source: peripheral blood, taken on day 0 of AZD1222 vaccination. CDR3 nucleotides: TGTGCCAGCAGCCAAGAATACGGGGATCAGCCCCAGCATTTT. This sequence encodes CASSQEYGDQPQHF.